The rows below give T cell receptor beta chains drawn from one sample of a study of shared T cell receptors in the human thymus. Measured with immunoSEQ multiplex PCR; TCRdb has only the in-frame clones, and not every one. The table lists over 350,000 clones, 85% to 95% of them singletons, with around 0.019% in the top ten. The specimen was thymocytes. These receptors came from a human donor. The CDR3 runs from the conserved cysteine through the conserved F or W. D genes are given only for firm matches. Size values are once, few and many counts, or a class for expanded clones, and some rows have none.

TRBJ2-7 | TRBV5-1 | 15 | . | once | TGCGCCAGCAGCTTGGCCGCACAGGGCTGGGGCGAGCAGTACTTC | CASSLAAQGWGEQYF
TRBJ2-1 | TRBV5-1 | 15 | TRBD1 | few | TGCGCCAGCAGCCTCGACAGGGTCACCTACAATGAGCAGTTCTTC | CASSLDRVTYNEQFF
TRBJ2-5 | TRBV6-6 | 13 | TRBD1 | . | TGTGCCAGCACCCGGACAGGAAGAGAGACCCAGTACTTC | CASTRTGRETQYF
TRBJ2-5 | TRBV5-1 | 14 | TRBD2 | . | TGCGCCAGCAGCATCGGGACTACTAAAGAGACCCAGTACTTC | CASSIGTTKETQYF
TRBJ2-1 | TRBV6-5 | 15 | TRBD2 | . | TGTGCCAGCAGTCCCGGGACTAGGAGCGGGAATGAGCAGTTCTTC | CASSPGTRSGNEQFF
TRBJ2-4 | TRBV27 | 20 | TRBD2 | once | TGTGCCAGCAGCCCGGGGCGGTGGACTAGCGGGATCCTAGCCAAAAACATTCAGTACTTC | CASSPGRWTSGILAKNIQYF
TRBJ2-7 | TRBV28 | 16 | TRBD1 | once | TGTGCCAGCAGCTGGGACAGGGGACCCCCTTTATTGGAGCAGTACTTC | CASSWDRGPPLLEQYF
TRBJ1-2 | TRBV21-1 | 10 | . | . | TGTGCCAGCAGCAAAGGTGGCTACACCTTC | CASSKGGYTF
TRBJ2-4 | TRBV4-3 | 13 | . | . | TGCGCCAGCAGCCCCAGGGCCAAAAACATTCAGTACTTC | CASSPRAKNIQYF
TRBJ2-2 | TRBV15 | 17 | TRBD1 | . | TGTGCCACCAGCAGAGATGGACAGGGGCCGAACACCGGGGAGCTGTTTTTT | CATSRDGQGPNTGELFF
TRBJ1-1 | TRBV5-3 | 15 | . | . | TGTGCCAGAAGCCCAAACAACCGGGACTTCGGTGAAGCTTTCTTT | CARSPNNRDFGEAFF
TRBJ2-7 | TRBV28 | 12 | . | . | TGTGCCAGCACCTACCAGGCGGGCGAGCAGTACTTC | CASTYQAGEQYF
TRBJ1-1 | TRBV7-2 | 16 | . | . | TGTGCCAGCAGCTTTAATTTAACAGGAGCGAACACTGAAGCTTTCTTT | CASSFNLTGANTEAFF
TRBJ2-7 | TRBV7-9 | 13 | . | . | TGTGCCAGCAGCTTAGCGCGAGGGTACGAGCAGTACTTC | CASSLARGYEQYF
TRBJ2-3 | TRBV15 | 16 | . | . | TGTGCCACCAGCATTCTCGGCGGAGCTAGCACAGATACGCAGTATTTT | CATSILGGASTDTQYF
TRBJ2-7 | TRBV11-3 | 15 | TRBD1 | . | TGTGCCAGCAGCTTAGGGACAGGGGGTAAGAACGAGCAGTACTTC | CASSLGTGGKNEQYF
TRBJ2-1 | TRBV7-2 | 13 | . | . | TGTGCCAGCAGCTTTATCTTAATCAATGAGCAGTTCTTC | CASSFILINEQFF
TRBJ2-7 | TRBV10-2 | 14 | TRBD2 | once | TGCGCCAGCAGTTTAACCGGGACTAGCGGCGAGCAGTACTTC | CASSLTGTSGEQYF
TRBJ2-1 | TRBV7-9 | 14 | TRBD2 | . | TGTGCCAGCAGTACTAGCGGATCCTACAATGAGCAGTTCTTC | CASSTSGSYNEQFF
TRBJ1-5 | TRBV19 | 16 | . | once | TGTGCCAGTAGTATAGACCTACAGGGTTGCAATCAGCCCCAGCATTTT | CASSIDLQGCNQPQHF
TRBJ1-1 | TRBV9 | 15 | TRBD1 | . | TGTGCCAGCAGCACCACTTCAGGACAGGGCACTGAAGCTTTCTTT | CASSTTSGQGTEAFF
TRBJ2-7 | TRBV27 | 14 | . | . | TGTGCCAGCACCAAATGGGGGGGCGATTGCGAGCAGTACTTC | CASTKWGGDCEQYF
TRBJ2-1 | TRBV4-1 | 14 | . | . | TGCGCCAGCAGCCAAGCAGCGGCAACCAATGAGCAGTTCTTC | CASSQAAATNEQFF
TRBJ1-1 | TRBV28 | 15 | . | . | TGTGCCAGCAGTGCCTCTTTGGGTGAGAACACTGAAGCTTTCTTT | CASSASLGENTEAFF
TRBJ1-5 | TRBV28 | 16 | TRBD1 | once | TGTGCCAGCAGTTGGACAGGGGCACGTAGCAATCAGCCCCAGCATTTT | CASSWTGARSNQPQHF
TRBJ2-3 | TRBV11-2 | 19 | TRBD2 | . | TGTGCCAGCAGCTTAGACCAGGGGTCTAGCGGGAGGGCCACAGATACGCAGTATTTT | CASSLDQGSSGRATDTQYF
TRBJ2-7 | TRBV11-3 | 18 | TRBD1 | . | TGTGCCAGCAGCCAGGTCCGGGCGGACAGGGGGGGATCCTACGAGCAGTACTTC | CASSQVRADRGGSYEQYF